This T cell receptor (beta chain) was identified during a study of cytomegalovirus exposure and HLA in healthy donors. As concerns this clone: At one end the junction does not follow the germline gene, possibly because of a read error.

60 Vbeta and 13 Jbeta primers were used in PCR. Measured with immunoSEQ multiplex PCR; TCRdb has only the in-frame clones, and not every one. The data contain about 130,000 clones, about two thirds of them seen just once; the ten biggest clones take up roughly 3%. CDR1 and CDR2 from the germline V gene are SGHTA and FQGTGA. This CDR3 is built from 15 residues. V is TRBV7-3 and J is TRBJ2-3; the match to TRBD2 covers 7 bases. Sequencing used PBMCs. The TCR comes from a human donor in good health. CDR3 amino acids: CSSSLGGSGTDTQYF. The CDR3 DNA is TGTTCCAGCAGCTTGGGAGGGTCCGGCACAGATACGCAGTATTTT.